The 14 T cell receptor beta chains below come from one sample, sequenced in a study of blood T cell repertoires in COVID-19. Repertoires were generated with immunoSEQ multiplex PCR, while TCRdb's copy carries only in-frame clones and drops some. The repertoire includes around 300,000 clones, approximately 86% of them detected once, and 2.1% sits in the top ten. Input material: peripheral blood. These receptors all stem from a woman in her twenties or thirties who had recovered from COVID-19.

This chain links TRBV19 with TRBJ2-2; 15 bases match TRBD2. V was pared by 1 base and J by 0 bases, with 3 bases of the junction left unmatched. The CDR3 totals 19 residues. CDR1 and CDR2 from the germline V gene are LNHDA and SQIVND (reference sequence). This CDR3 reads CASSIVGLAGGTNTGELFF. As DNA, the CDR3 is TGTGCCAGTAGTATAGTAGGACTAGCGGGAGGGACGAACACCGGGGAGCTGTTTTTT.

This chain links TRBV6-6 with TRBJ2-7; D unclear. Deletions cut 0 bases from V and 1 base from J, with 7 bases between. The CDR3 length is 14 residues. Germline V gene data show CDR1 as MNHNY and CDR2 as SVGAGI (reference sequence). The CDR3 here is CASSYSSGSYEQYF. CDR3 coding DNA: TGTGCCAGCAGTTACTCGTCCGGTTCCTACGAGCAGTACTTC.

This rearrangement joins TRBV6-5 to TRBJ2-5; TRBD1 might be the D (6 bases). This CDR3 is 13 amino acids long. Trimming left V 3 bases short and J 5 bases short, with 10 bases between. CDR1 is MNHEY and CDR2 is SVGAGI in the germline V gene. The CDR3 coding sequence is TGTGCCAGCAGTTATCAGGGGAAGGAGACCCAGTACTTC. Translating it yields CASSYQGKETQYF.

The CDR3 DNA reads TGTGCCAGCAGCTTGCCAAGCGATGAAGCTTTCTTT. This codes for CASSLPSDEAFF. The chain couples TRBV5-5 to TRBJ1-1; D is undetermined. Germline lookup yields CDR1 SGHKS and CDR2 YYEKEE (reference sequence). CDR3 size: 12 residues. Trimming stripped 1 base from V and 7 bases from J, with 8 bases between.

CDR3 nucleotide sequence: TGTGCCAGCAGTTCACTAGGGGGCGGGGAGCTGTTTTTT. Amino acid sequence: CASSSLGGGELFF. The rearrangement uses TRBV6-5 and TRBJ2-2, with a tentative D call TRBD1 (6 bases). The V end was cut by 4 bases, the J end by 7 bases, with 10 bases between. This CDR3 is 13 amino acids long. Germline V gene sequence: CDR1 MNHEY, CDR2 SVGAGI.

The chain is built from TRBV2 and TRBJ1-2, with D possibly TRBD1 on 6 matching bases. CDR1 is SNHLY and CDR2 is FYNNEI in the germline V gene. This CDR3 region has 15 residues. The V gene lost 7 bases and the J gene lost 4 bases, with 19 bases spanning the gap. CDR3 sequence reads: CASMGARGRAYGYTF. CDR3 coding DNA: TGTGCCAGCATGGGGGCTAGGGGCAGGGCCTATGGCTACACCTTC.

V and J are TRBV5-6 and TRBJ1-4; tentatively, D is TRBD1 (5 bases). Germline V gives CDR1 SGHDT, CDR2 YYEEEE. With 4 bases removed from V and 8 bases from J, the gap between germline ends came to 15 bases. The CDR3 consists of 14 residues. The CDR3 DNA reads as TGTGCCAGCAGCAAGGGTCAGGGATTCGAAAAACTGTTTTTT. Its protein product is CASSKGQGFEKLFF.

The chain carries TRBV7-9 and TRBJ1-5; no clear D gene. The germline V gene encodes CDR1 SEHNR and CDR2 FQNEAQ (reference sequence). CDR3 size: 12 residues. The V end was cut by 1 base, the J end by 9 bases, with 7 bases between. As DNA, the CDR3 is TGTGCCAGCAGCTTAGGATACAGGCCCCAGCATTTT. As protein: CASSLGYRPQHF.

This clone was detected a few times. The chain links TRBV28 to TRBJ1-2, with D possibly matching TRBD1 (6 bases). The CDR3 extends over 15 amino acids. Looked up from germline, CDR1 is MDHEN and CDR2 is SYDVKM. Trimming took 3 bases from V and 4 from J, leaving 15 bases between them. CDR3 bases: TGTGCCAGCAGTTTTCTGGGATTGGGGGCCTATGGCTACACCTTC. It translates to CASSFLGLGAYGYTF.

The CDR3 region has the DNA TGTGCCAGTAGCCCGGGACACAGTAGCAATCAGCCCCAGCATTTT. Translating it yields CASSPGHSSNQPQHF. The chain couples TRBV19 to TRBJ1-5; perhaps TRBD1 as D (6 bases). V shed 6 bases and J shed 0 bases, with 12 bases lying between them. The CDR3 extends over 15 amino acids. CDR1 LNHDA and CDR2 SQIVND come from the germline V gene (reference sequence).

The rearrangement links TRBV30 to TRBJ1-2, with D possibly being TRBD1 (5 bases). Germline CDR1 is GTSNPN and CDR2 is SVGIG (reference sequence). Trimming stripped 8 bases from V and 4 bases from J, with 14 bases between. CDR3 size: 12 residues. Written as DNA, the CDR3 is TGTGCCGCAAGAGACAGATTCTATGGCTACACCTTC. This sequence encodes CAARDRFYGYTF.

V and J are TRBV29-1 and TRBJ2-2, with D tentatively TRBD1 (5 bases). Germline-derived CDR1 and CDR2 are SQVTM and ANQGSEA. This CDR3 spans 14 amino acids. Trimming took 0 bases from V and 1 from J, leaving 6 bases between them. CDR3 in amino acids: CSVEDRVNTGELFF. DNA of the CDR3: TGCAGCGTTGAAGACAGGGTGAACACCGGGGAGCTGTTTTTT.

The V call is TRBV7-9, the J call TRBJ1-3; D not resolved. The CDR3 contains 18 residues. Trimming left V 3 bases short and J 9 bases short, with 27 bases between. CDR1 is SEHNR and CDR2 is FQNEAQ in the germline V gene (reference sequence). The CDR3 spells CASSFFFTGSFSESTIYF. For the CDR3, the DNA is TGTGCCAGCAGCTTTTTCTTTACCGGGAGCTTCTCGGAGTCCACCATATATTTT. The full variable domain, its missing parts supplied by reference TRBV7-9 and TRBJ1-3, is DTGVSQNPRHKITKRGQNVTFRCDPISEHNRLYWYRQTLGQGPEFLTYFQNEAQLEKSRLLSDRFSAERPKGSFSTLEIQRTEQGDSAMYLCASSFFFTGSFSESTIYFGEGSWLTVV.

The V and J genes are TRBV18 and TRBJ2-1; 7 bases are shared with TRBD1. V was pared by 3 bases and J by 0 bases, with 11 bases of the junction left unmatched. The CDR3 loop spans 18 amino acids. Germline-derived CDR1 and CDR2 are KGHSH and LQKENI. CDR3 bases: TGTGCCAGCTCACCTAAATTGGAGGACAGGAGCTCCTACAATGAGCAGTTCTTC. This gives the protein CASSPKLEDRSSYNEQFF.